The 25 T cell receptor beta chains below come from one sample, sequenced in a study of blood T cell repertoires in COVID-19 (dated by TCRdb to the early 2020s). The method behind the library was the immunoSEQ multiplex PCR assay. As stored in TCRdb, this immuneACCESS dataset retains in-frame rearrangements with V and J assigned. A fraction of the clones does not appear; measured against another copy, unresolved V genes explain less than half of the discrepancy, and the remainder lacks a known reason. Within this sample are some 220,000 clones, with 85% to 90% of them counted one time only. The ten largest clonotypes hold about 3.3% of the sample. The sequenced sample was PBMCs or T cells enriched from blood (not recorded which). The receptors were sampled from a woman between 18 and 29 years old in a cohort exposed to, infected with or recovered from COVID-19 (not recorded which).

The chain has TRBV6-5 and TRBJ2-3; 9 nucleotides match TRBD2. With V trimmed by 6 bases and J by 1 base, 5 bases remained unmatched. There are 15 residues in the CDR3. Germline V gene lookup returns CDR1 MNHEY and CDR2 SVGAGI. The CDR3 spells CASRWTSVGTDTQYF. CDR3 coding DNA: TGTGCCAGCAGGTGGACTAGCGTAGGCACAGATACGCAGTATTTT.

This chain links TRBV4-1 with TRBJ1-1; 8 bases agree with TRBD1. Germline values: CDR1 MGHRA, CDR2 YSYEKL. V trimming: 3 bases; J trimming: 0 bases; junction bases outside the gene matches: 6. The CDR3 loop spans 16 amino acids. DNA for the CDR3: TGCGCCAGCAGCCAGACAGGGGTAAGCCTGAACACTGAAGCTTTCTTT. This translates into CASSQTGVSLNTEAFF.

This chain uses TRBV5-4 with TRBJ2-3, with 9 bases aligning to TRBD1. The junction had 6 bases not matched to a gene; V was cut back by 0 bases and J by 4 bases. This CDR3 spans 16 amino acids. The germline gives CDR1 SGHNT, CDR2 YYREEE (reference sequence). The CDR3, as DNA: TGTGCCAGCAGCTTGGGGGGACAGGGAATTCCAGATACGCAGTATTTT. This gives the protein CASSLGGQGIPDTQYF.

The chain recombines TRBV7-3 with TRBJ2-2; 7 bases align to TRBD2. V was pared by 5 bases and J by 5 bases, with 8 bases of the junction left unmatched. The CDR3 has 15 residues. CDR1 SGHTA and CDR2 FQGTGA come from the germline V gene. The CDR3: CASSPPGRETGELFF. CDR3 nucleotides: TGTGCCAGCAGCCCGCCTGGGCGGGAGACCGGGGAGCTGTTTTTT. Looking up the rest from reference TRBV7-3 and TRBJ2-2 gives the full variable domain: GAGVSQTPSNKVTEKGKYVELRCDPISGHTALYWYRQSLGQGPEFLIYFQGTGAADDSGLPNDRFFAVRPEGSVSTLKIQRTERGDSAVYLCASSPPGRETGELFFGEGSRLTVL.

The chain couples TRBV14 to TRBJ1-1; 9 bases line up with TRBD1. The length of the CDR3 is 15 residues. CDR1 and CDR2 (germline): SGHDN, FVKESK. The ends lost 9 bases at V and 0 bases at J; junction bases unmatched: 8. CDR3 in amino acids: CASRGDRDMNTEAFF. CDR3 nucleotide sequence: TGTGCCAGTAGGGGGGACAGGGATATGAACACTGAAGCTTTCTTT.

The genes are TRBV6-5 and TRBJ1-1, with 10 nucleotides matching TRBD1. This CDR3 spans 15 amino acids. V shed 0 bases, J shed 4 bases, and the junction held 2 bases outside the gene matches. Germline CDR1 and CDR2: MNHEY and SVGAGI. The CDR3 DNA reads TGTGCCAGCAGTTACTCCCGGACAGGGGGCACTGAAGCTTTCTTT. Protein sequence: CASSYSRTGGTEAFF.

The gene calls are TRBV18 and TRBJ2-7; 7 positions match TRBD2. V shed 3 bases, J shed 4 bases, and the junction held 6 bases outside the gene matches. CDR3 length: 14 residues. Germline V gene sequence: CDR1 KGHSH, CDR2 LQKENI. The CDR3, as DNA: TGTGCCAGCTCACCTGGGAGGGAGGGGTACGAGCAGTACTTC. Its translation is CASSPGREGYEQYF.

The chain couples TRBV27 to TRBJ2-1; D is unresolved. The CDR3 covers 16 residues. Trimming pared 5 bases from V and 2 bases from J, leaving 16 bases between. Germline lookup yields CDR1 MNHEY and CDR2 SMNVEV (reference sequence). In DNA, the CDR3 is TGTGCCAGCAGTATTTTCCCGCCCTCAGCCTACAATGAGCAGTTCTTC. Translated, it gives CASSIFPPSAYNEQFF.

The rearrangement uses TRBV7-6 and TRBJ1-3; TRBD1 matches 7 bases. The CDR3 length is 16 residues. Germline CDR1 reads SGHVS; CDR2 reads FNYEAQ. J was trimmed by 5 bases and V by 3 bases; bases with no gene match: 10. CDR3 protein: CASSLRTGRSRNTIYF. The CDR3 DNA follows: TGTGCCAGCAGCTTGAGGACAGGTCGGTCGAGAAACACCATATATTTT.

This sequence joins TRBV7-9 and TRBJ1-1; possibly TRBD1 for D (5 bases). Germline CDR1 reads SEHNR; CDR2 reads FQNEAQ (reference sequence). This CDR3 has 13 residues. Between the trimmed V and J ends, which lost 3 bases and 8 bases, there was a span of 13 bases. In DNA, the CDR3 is TGTGCCAGCAGCTTTGCCCTCGGGGGAGAAGCTTTCTTT. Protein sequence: CASSFALGGEAFF.

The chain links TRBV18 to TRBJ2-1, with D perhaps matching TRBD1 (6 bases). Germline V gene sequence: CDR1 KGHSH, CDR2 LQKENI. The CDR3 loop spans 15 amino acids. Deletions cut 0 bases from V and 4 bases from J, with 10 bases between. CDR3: CASSPPGTKYNEQFF. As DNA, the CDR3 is TGTGCCAGCTCACCACCCGGGACAAAATACAATGAGCAGTTCTTC.

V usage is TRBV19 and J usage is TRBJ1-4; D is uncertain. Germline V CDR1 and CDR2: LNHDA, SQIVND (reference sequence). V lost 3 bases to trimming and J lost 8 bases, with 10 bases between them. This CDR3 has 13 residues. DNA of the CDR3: TGTGCCAGTAGTATCGGCCGAGGGGAAAAACTGTTTTTT. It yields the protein CASSIGRGEKLFF.

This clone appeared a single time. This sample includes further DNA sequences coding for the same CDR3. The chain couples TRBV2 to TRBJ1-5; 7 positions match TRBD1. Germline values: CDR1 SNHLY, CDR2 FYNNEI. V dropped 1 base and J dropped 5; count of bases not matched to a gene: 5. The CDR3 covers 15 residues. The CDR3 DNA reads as TGTGCCAGCAGTGAAGGGACAGGCGGGCATCAGCCCCAGCATTTT. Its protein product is CASSEGTGGHQPQHF.

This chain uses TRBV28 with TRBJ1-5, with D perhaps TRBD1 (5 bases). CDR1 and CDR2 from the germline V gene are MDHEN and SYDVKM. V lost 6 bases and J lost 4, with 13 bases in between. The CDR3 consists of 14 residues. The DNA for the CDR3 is TGTGCCAGCAGCAAATCGACAGAGAATCAGCCCCAGCATTTT. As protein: CASSKSTENQPQHF.

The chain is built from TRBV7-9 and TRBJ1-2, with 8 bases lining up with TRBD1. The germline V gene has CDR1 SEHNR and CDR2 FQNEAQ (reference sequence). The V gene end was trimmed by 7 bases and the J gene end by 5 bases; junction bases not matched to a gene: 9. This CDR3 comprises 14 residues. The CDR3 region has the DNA TGTGCCAGCACCCGGACAGGGAGTAATTATGGCTACACCTTC. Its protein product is CASTRTGSNYGYTF.

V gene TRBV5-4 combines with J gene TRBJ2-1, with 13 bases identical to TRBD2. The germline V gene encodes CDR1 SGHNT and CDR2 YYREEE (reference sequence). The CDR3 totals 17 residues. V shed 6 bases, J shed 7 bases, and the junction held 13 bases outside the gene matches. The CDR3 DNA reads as TGTGCCAGCACTTACCTCGGACTAGCGGGAGTCGAAAATGAGCAGTTCTTC. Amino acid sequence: CASTYLGLAGVENEQFF.

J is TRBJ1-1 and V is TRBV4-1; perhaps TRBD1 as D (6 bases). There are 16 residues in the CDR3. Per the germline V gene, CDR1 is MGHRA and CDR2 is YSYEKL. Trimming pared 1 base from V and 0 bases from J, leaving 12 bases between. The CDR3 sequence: CASSQVRGGLNTEAFF. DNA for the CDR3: TGCGCCAGCAGCCAAGTTAGAGGGGGTTTGAACACTGAAGCTTTCTTT.

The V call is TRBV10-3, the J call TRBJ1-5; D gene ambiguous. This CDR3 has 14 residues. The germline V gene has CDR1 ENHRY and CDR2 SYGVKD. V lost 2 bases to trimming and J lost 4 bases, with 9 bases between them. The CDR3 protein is CAISEGRSNQPQHF. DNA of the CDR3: TGTGCCATCAGTGAGGGTAGGAGTAATCAGCCCCAGCATTTT.

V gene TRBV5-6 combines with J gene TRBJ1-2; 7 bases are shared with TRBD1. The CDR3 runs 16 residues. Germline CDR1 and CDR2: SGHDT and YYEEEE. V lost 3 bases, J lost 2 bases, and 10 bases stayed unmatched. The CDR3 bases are TGTGCCAGCAGCTACCTAGGGACAGCTACGAACTATGGCTACACCTTC. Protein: CASSYLGTATNYGYTF. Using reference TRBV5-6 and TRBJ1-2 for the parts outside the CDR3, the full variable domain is DAGVTQSPTHLIKTRGQQVTLRCSPKSGHDTVSWYQQALGQGPQFIFQYYEEEERQRGNFPDRFSGHQFPNYSSELNVNALLLGDSALYLCASSYLGTATNYGYTFGSGTRLTVV.

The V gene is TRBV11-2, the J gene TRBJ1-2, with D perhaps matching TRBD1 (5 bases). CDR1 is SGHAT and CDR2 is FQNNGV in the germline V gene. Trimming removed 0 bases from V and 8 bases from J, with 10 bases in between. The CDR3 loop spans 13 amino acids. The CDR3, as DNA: TGTGCCAGCAGCTTAGAGGTGGACATGGGCTACACCTTC. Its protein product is CASSLEVDMGYTF.

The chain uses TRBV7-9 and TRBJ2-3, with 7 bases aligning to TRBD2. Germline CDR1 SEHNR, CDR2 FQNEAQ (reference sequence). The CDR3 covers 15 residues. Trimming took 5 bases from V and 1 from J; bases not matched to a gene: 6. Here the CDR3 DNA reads TGTGCCAGCAGCCCAGGACTAGTAGGCACAGATACGCAGTATTTT. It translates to CASSPGLVGTDTQYF. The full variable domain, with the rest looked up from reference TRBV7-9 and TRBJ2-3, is DTGVSQNPRHKITKRGQNVTFRCDPISEHNRLYWYRQTLGQGPEFLTYFQNEAQLEKSRLLSDRFSAERPKGSFSTLEIQRTEQGDSAMYLCASSPGLVGTDTQYFGPGTRLTVL.

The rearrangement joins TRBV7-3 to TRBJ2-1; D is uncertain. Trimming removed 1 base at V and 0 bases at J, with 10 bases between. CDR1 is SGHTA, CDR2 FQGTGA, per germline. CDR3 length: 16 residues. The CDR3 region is CASSLMATSSYNEQFF. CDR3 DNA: TGTGCCAGCAGCTTAATGGCCACCAGCTCCTACAATGAGCAGTTCTTC.

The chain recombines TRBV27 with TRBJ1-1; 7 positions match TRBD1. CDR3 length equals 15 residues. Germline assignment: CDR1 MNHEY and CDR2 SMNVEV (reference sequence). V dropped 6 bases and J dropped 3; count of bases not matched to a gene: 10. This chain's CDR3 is CASSNAGTEDTEAFF. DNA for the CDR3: TGTGCCAGCAGCAACGCCGGGACAGAGGACACTGAAGCTTTCTTT.

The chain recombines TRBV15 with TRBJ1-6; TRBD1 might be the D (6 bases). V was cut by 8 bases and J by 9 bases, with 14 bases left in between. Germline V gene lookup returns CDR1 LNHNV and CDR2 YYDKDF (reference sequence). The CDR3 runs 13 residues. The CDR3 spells CATSGQKRSPLHF. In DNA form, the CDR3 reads TGTGCCACCTCCGGACAGAAACGTTCACCCCTCCACTTT.

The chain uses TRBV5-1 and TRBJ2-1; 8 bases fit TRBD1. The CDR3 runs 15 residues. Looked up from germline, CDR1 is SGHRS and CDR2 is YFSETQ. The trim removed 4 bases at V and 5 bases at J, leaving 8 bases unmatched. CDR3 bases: TGCGCCAGCAGCACAGGACAGGGAGCCCACAATGAGCAGTTCTTC. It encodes CASSTGQGAHNEQFF.